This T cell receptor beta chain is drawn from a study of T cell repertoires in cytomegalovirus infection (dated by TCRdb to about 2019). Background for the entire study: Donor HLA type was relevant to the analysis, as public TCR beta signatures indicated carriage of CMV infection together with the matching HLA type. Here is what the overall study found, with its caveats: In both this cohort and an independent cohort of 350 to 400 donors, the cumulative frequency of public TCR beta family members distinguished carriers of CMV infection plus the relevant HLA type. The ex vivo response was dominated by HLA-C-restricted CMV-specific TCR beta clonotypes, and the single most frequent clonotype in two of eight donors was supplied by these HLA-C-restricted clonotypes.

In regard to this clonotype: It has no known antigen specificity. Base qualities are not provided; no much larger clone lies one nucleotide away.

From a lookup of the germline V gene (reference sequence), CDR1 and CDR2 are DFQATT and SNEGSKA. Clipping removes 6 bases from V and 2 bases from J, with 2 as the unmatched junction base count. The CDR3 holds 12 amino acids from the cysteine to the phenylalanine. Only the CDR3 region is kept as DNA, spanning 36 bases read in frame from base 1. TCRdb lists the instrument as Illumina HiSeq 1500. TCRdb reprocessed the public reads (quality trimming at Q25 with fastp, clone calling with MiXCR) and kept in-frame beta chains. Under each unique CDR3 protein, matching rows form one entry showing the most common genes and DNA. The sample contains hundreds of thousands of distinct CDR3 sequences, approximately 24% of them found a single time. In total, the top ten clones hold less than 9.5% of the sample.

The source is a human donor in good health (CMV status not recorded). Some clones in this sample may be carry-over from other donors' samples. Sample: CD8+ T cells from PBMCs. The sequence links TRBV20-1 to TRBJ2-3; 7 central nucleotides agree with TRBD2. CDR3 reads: CSAAGYTDTQYF. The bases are TGCAGTGCAGCGGGGTACACAGATACGCAGTATTTT.